Listed below are T cell receptor beta chains from one sample, sequenced in a study of radiotherapy plus CTLA-4 blockade in lung cancer. Some clones are missing from TCRdb's copy, which holds only in-frame ones; the method was immunoSEQ multiplex PCR. The sample records some 67,000 clones, 76% being singletons. The specimen comprised peripheral blood, sampled from a patient treated with radiotherapy plus ipilimumab. The receptors were sampled from a human donor with non-small cell lung cancer whose response to radiotherapy plus ipilimumab could not be evaluated. Some clones in this sample may be carry-over from other donors' samples. Both conserved end residues are part of each CDR3. D genes are given only for firm matches. Expanded clones get a size class; other rows say once, few or many, or leave the size out.

len	d_gene	abundance	v_gene	j_gene	CDR3aa	CDR3nt
15	TRBD2	NA	TRBV7-7	TRBJ2-5	CASSLVAGGGETQYF	TGTGCTAGCAGCTTAGTCGCCGGGGGGGGAGAGACCCAGTACTTC
16	TRBD2	once	TRBV4-3	TRBJ2-2	CASSQVLAGGTGELFF	TGCGCCAGCAGCCAAGTACTAGCGGGGGGCACCGGGGAGCTGTTTTTT
14	NA	NA	TRBV4-1	TRBJ2-7	CASSQDHSSYEQYF	TGCGCCAGCAGCCAAGATCATAGCTCCTACGAGCAGTACTTC
14	TRBD1	NA	TRBV30	TRBJ2-1	CAWSVLTAGGEQFF	TGTGCCTGGAGTGTTCTTACAGCAGGGGGCGAGCAGTTCTTC
13	NA	few	TRBV6-1	TRBJ2-2	CASSYYKNGELFF	TGTGCCAGCAGTTATTACAAGAACGGGGAGCTGTTTTTT
14	NA	NA	TRBV19	TRBJ2-7	CASSIQPGVHEQYF	TGTGCCAGTAGTATACAACCAGGGGTCCACGAGCAGTACTTC
13	NA	once	TRBV6-1	TRBJ1-6	CASLGTYNSPLHF	TGTGCCAGTCTGGGCACCTATAATTCACCCCTCCACTTT
16	NA	NA	TRBV5-1	TRBJ1-1	CASSRPARGGGAEAFF	TGCGCCAGCAGCCGCCCCGCCAGGGGAGGGGGAGCTGAAGCTTTCTTT
15	NA	NA	TRBV5-1	TRBJ2-5	CASSLGQGSQETQYF	TGCGCCAGCAGCTTAGGGCAGGGGTCCCAAGAGACCCAGTACTTC
16	NA	NA	TRBV5-1	TRBJ1-6	CASRSLDYSYNSPLHF	TGCGCCAGCAGGTCCCTGGACTACTCCTATAATTCACCCCTCCACTTT
14	TRBD1	NA	TRBV29-1	TRBJ1-2	CSALGTGGRYGYTF	TGCAGCGCTTTAGGGACAGGGGGTCGGTATGGCTACACCTTC
14	TRBD1	NA	TRBV5-4	TRBJ2-1	CASSPGQDSNEQFF	TGTGCCAGCAGCCCGGGACAGGATAGCAATGAGCAGTTCTTC
14	TRBD1	NA	TRBV28	TRBJ2-7	CASSLGTGGNEQYF	TGTGCCAGCAGTTTAGGGACAGGGGGCAACGAGCAGTACTTC
17	NA	few	TRBV18	TRBJ1-1	CASSPAGGGGMNTEAFF	TGTGCCAGCTCACCCGCCGGGGGAGGAGGGATGAACACTGAAGCTTTCTTT
16	TRBD1	NA	TRBV5-1	TRBJ2-2	CASSLTRTGDTGELFF	TGCGCCAGCAGCTTAACTCGGACAGGGGACACCGGGGAGCTGTTTTTT
15	TRBD1	few	TRBV4-1	TRBJ1-2	CASSQDRQGAYRYTF	TGCGCCAGCAGCCAGGACAGACAGGGCGCCTATCGCTACACCTTC
14	NA	NA	TRBV28	TRBJ1-1	CASSLSTADTEAFF	TGTGCCAGCAGTTTATCAACGGCGGACACTGAAGCTTTCTTT
15	TRBD2	few	TRBV9	TRBJ2-7	CASIGGGTSSYEQYF	TGTGCCAGCATCGGGGGGGGGACATCCTCCTACGAGCAGTACTTC
13	NA	NA	TRBV2	TRBJ2-7	CASRHGDIYEQYF	TGTGCCAGCAGACATGGGGACATCTACGAGCAGTACTTC
14	NA	NA	TRBV6-4	TRBJ1-5	CASSLDGGNQPQHF	TGTGCCAGCAGTCTCGACGGAGGCAATCAGCCCCAGCATTTT
14	TRBD1	NA	TRBV11-2	TRBJ1-6	CASSTGVQNSPLHF	TGTGCCAGCAGCACAGGGGTCCAAAATTCACCCCTCCACTTT
15	TRBD1	NA	TRBV2	TRBJ1-5	CASNRQGNSNQPQHF	TGTGCCAGCAACCGACAGGGAAATAGCAATCAGCCCCAGCATTTT
13	TRBD1	NA	TRBV5-6	TRBJ2-5	CASTPTGWETQYF	TGTGCCAGCACCCCGACAGGGTGGGAGACCCAGTACTTC
15	TRBD1	NA	TRBV4-1	TRBJ1-2	CASSQGDRENYGYTF	TGCGCCAGCAGCCAGGGGGACAGGGAGAACTATGGCTACACCTTC
15	NA	once	TRBV29-1	TRBJ2-7	CSVEVLTGVHYEQYF	TGCAGCGTTGAAGTCCTGACCGGGGTTCACTACGAGCAGTACTTC
18	TRBD2	NA	TRBV18	TRBJ2-1	CASSPARGTSVPYNEQFF	TGTGCCAGCTCACCAGCCCGCGGGACTAGCGTCCCCTACAATGAGCAGTTCTTC
14	TRBD1	NA	TRBV5-4	TRBJ1-1	CASSLQGANTEAFF	TGTGCCAGCAGCTTGCAGGGGGCCAACACTGAAGCTTTCTTT
15	TRBD1	NA	TRBV28	TRBJ1-6	CASSFTAGGNSPLHF	TGTGCCAGCAGTTTCACAGCAGGGGGGAATTCCCCCCTCCACTTT
19	TRBD2	NA	TRBV7-3	TRBJ2-1	CASSFSGGLLSGGYNEQFF	TGTGCCAGCAGCTTTAGCGGGGGGTTACTCTCCGGCGGCTACAATGAGCAGTTCTTC
16	TRBD1	NA	TRBV9	TRBJ2-1	CASSVEQGAIYNEQFF	TGTGCCAGCAGCGTAGAACAGGGGGCGATCTACAATGAGCAGTTCTTC
14	NA	NA	TRBV2	TRBJ1-6	CASRGGRYNSPLHF	TGTGCCAGCAGGGGAGGCAGGTATAATTCACCCCTCCACTTT
15	NA	NA	TRBV28	TRBJ1-2	CASSPGGGSPYGYTF	TGTGCCAGCAGCCCCGGAGGTGGATCGCCCTATGGCTACACCTTC
13	NA	NA	TRBV27	TRBJ1-2	CASSRGGNYGYTF	TGTGCCAGCAGCCGCGGGGGCAACTATGGCTACACCTTC
13	TRBD1	NA	TRBV9	TRBJ2-7	CASSLQGYHEQYF	TGTGCCAGCAGCTTACAGGGGTACCACGAGCAGTACTTC
16	TRBD1	few	TRBV9	TRBJ2-3	CASSAGQGVGTDTQYF	TGTGCCAGCAGCGCCGGTCAGGGGGTCGGCACAGATACGCAGTATTTT
16	TRBD1	NA	TRBV19	TRBJ2-3	CASSRGQGARTDTQYF	TGTGCCAGTAGTAGGGGACAGGGGGCGCGCACAGATACGCAGTATTTT
14	NA	few	TRBV5-1	TRBJ1-6	CASSLGAVDSPLHF	TGCGCCAGCAGCTTGGGAGCGGTAGATTCACCCCTCCACTTT
17	TRBD2	NA	TRBV28	TRBJ2-3	CASSWSSSGGSTDTQYF	TGTGCCAGCAGTTGGAGTAGTAGCGGGGGGAGCACAGATACGCAGTATTTT
15	NA	NA	TRBV28	TRBJ1-3	CASSFGFRAGNTIYF	TGTGCCAGCAGTTTTGGGTTCAGGGCTGGAAACACCATATATTTT
14	TRBD2	NA	TRBV6-5	TRBJ2-1	CASSYSLTSGEQFF	TGTGCCAGCAGTTACTCCTTAACTAGCGGGGAGCAGTTCTTC
14	TRBD1	NA	TRBV6-1	TRBJ1-2	CASSSGTGGLGYTF	TGTGCCAGCAGTTCCGGGACAGGGGGCCTTGGCTACACCTTC
15	NA	NA	TRBV9	TRBJ1-5	CASSEGSGGNQPQHF	TGTGCCAGCAGCGAGGGATCAGGGGGCAATCAGCCCCAGCATTTT
14	TRBD1	NA	TRBV7-3	TRBJ1-2	CASSLNLQGSGYTF	TGTGCCAGCAGCTTAAATCTACAGGGGAGTGGCTACACCTTC
15	TRBD1	NA	TRBV5-1	TRBJ1-1	CASSSPGQGNTEAFF	TGCGCCAGCAGCTCACCGGGACAGGGGAACACTGAAGCTTTCTTT
14	NA	few	TRBV19	TRBJ1-6	CASSRRTENSPLHF	TGTGCCAGTAGTAGGAGGACAGAGAATTCACCCCTCCACTTT
15	TRBD1	NA	TRBV5-1	TRBJ2-1	CASSFGQGNHNEQFF	TGCGCCAGCAGCTTCGGACAGGGGAACCACAATGAGCAGTTCTTC
14	TRBD2	NA	TRBV2	TRBJ2-5	CASNRGGQQETQYF	TGTGCCAGCAACCGCGGGGGTCAACAAGAGACCCAGTACTTC